The sequence of this TCR beta chain was determined in a study of shared clonotypes between healthy human individuals. The wider study: Each donor's CD8 memory used one plate, CD8 naive two, each CD4 subset three.

The CDR3 length is 14 residues. V lost 4 bases and J lost 7; bases outside the gene matches: 6. Germline V gene data show CDR1 as SNHLY and CDR2 as FYNNEI. This clone was observed a single time. Its antigen is still unknown. Findings and caveats of the study: The study generally estimated greater richness for naive than memory subsets. What limited the represented genetic and exposure-history diversity was the small number of donors.

In the original analysis: Filtering differed since immunoSEQ provided only junctions, with no quality scores. Assay used: immunoSEQ multiplex PCR; TCRdb lists only in-frame clones, some missing. That table gives V, J and clone size, and the DNA gave D and trimming. The repertoire includes approximately 1.5 million clones, approximately 98.5% of them detected once, and approximately 0.38% sits in the top ten. Sample: naive CD4+ T cells sorted from blood. Subset here: CD45RA+ positively selected. The chain carries TRBV2 and TRBJ2-1, with TRBD1 matching 8 bases. The clonotype was recovered from a man aged 30 to 45 in good health. The DNA of the CDR3 is TGTGCCAGCAGTGTGAGACAGGGGAAGAATGAGCAGTTCTTC. This encodes CASSVRQGKNEQFF.